The entry that follows covers one T cell receptor (beta chain) sequence. CDR3 length: 16 residues. J gave up 9 bases and V 8 bases, and 15 bases lay outside the gene matches. From germline, CDR1 is MNHEY and CDR2 SMNVEV (reference sequence). With 60 Vbeta and 13 Jbeta primers, the PCR was carried out. Sequenced by immunoSEQ multiplex PCR; TCRdb stores in-frame clones only, minus some. The sample holds 150,000 to 200,000 clones; around 62% are singletons and the top ten take around 2.9%. The data stem from a study of cytomegalovirus exposure and HLA in healthy donors. This chain joins TRBV27 and TRBJ2-1; TRBD1 aligns across 11 bases. The sequenced material came from PBMCs. The receptor's source is a man aged 40-50 years in good health and CMV-seronegative. CDR3 sequence reads: CASGGDGQGAGGEQFF. The CDR3 bases are TGTGCCAGCGGCGGAGACGGACAGGGGGCGGGTGGTGAGCAGTTCTTC.